The sequence of this T cell receptor beta chain was determined in a study of blood T cells in healthy people across ages. This clonotype turned up a few times. Mismatch with germline at one junction end may stem from a read error. Next came a second PCR, run for about 7 to 12 cycles, which used a sample-barcoded 5' primer along with a J-beta primer mix. Each cDNA molecule received a tag from a template-switch adaptor that had 12 random nucleotides. TCRdb ran MiXCR on the 5' RACE reads and lists one entry per CDR3 protein. Of 750,000 to 1,000,000 distinct CDR3 sequences listed, 25% to 30% were seen once; the top ten hold 10%. The donors, healthy Caucasians from Russia, were aged roughly 6 to 100. Germline V gene sequence: CDR1 SSHAT, CDR2 FNYEAQ (reference sequence). The CDR3 covers 16 residues. The same specimen was also included in a second study, on T cells of mothers and their children.

The sequence was obtained from a woman in her thirties or forties in good health. What was sequenced was blood. J is TRBJ1-5 and V is TRBV7-7; a weak D match, TRBD1 (6 bases). CDR3 in amino acids: CASSCNLPMRGRPQHF. CDR3 DNA sequence: TGTGCTAGCAGCTGTAATCTCCCCATGAGGGGGAGGCCCCAGCATTTT.